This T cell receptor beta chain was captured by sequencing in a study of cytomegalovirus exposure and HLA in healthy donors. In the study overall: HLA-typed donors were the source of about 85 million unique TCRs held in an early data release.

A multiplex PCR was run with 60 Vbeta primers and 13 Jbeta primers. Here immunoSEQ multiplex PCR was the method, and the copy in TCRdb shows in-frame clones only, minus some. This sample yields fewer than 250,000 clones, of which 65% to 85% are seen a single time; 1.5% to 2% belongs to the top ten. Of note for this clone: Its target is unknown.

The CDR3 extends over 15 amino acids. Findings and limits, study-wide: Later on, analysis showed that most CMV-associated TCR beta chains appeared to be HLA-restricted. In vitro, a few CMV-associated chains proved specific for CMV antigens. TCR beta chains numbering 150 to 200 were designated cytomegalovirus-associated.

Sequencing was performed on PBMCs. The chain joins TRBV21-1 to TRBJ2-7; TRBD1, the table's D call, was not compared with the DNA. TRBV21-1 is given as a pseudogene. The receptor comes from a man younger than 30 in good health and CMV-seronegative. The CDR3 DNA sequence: TGTGCCAGCAGCAACTACAGGGGAAGGACCTACGAGCAGTACTTC. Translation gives CASSNYRGRTYEQYF.